The table lists the clone carrying this TCR beta chain with a few counts. Measured with immunoSEQ multiplex PCR; TCRdb has only the in-frame clones, and not every one. The sample lists 100,000 to 150,000 clones; around nine tenths were seen once. The sample belongs to a study of blood T cell repertoires in COVID-19. Turning to the study itself: Specimens from acute and convalescent COVID-19 originated in the United States, Italy and Spain. Sources were T cells, B-cell-depleted T cells, or PBMCs; the material itself was cDNA or gDNA.

The germline V and J ends were trimmed by 1 base and 0 bases, with 9 bases remaining between them. The CDR3 length is 15 residues. Per the germline V gene, CDR1 is LGHDT and CDR2 is YNNKEL (reference sequence). V is TRBV3-1 (or the pseudogene TRBV3-2) and J is TRBJ1-2, with no clear D. Sequencing was performed on peripheral blood. This receptor was identified in a woman aged 80 or over with acute or convalescent COVID-19. CDR3 region: CASSQVSGSNYGYTF. The CDR3 nucleotides are TGTGCCAGCAGCCAAGTATCAGGTTCTAACTATGGCTACACCTTC.